Presented here are 9 T cell receptor beta chains from one specimen sequenced in a study of blood T cell repertoires in COVID-19. Assay: immunoSEQ multiplex PCR; the TCRdb copy retains only in-frame clones and omits some. The table records some 150,000 clones, around 83% of them present only once. Sequenced material: peripheral blood. The receptors were sampled from a middle-aged man with acute or convalescent COVID-19.

V and J are TRBV3-1 (or the pseudogene TRBV3-2) and TRBJ1-1; tentative D call: TRBD1 (5 bases). V lost 0 bases and J 4 bases, leaving 12 bases between the germline ends. The CDR3 loop spans 15 amino acids. The germline CDR1 and CDR2 sequences are LGHDT and YNNKEL (reference sequence). The CDR3 is CASSQDAAGTTEAFF. The CDR3 nucleotides are TGTGCCAGCAGCCAAGATGCGGCGGGGACCACTGAAGCTTTCTTT.

This chain links TRBV29-1 with TRBJ1-5; 8 bases fit TRBD1. V gave up 4 bases and J gave up 2 bases; unmatched junction bases: 10. This CDR3 is 16 amino acids long. CDR1 and CDR2 (germline): SQVTM, ANQGSEA. The CDR3 loop is CSVGDRTGTGNQPQHF. CDR3 DNA: TGCAGCGTTGGAGACAGGACAGGGACAGGCAATCAGCCCCAGCATTTT.

Comments on this clone: The sample has other DNA sequences that encode this CDR3 too. The CDR3 bases are TGTGCCAGCTCCCCGGGACAGGGGTATGGCTACACCTTC. It encodes CASSPGQGYGYTF. The chain joins TRBV18 to TRBJ1-2; 10 positions agree with TRBD1. CDR3 size: 13 residues. CDR1 is KGHSH, CDR2 LQKENI, per germline. Unmatched junction bases numbered 3, after V lost 6 bases and J lost 5 bases.

This rearrangement joins TRBV6-2 or TRBV6-3 to TRBJ2-7; 7 bases fit TRBD2. This CDR3 comprises 14 residues. Germline V gene sequence: CDR1 MNHEY, CDR2 SVGEGT. The V and J ends lost 7 bases and 4 bases, in that order; junction bases with no gene match: 10. The CDR3 protein is CASIPMGTIYEQYF. Written as DNA, the CDR3 is TGTGCCAGCATCCCTATGGGGACTATTTACGAGCAGTACTTC.

This clone was seen a handful of times. This chain links TRBV2 with TRBJ2-2; D is uncertain. With 1 base removed from V and 6 bases from J, the gap between germline ends came to 12 bases. The germline CDR1 and CDR2 sequences are SNHLY and FYNNEI. CDR3 length: 15 amino acids. CDR3: CASSEGRLLPGELFF. CDR3 bases: TGTGCCAGCAGTGAAGGTAGACTCCTCCCCGGGGAGCTGTTTTTT.

This sequence joins TRBV2 and TRBJ1-5; a weak D match, TRBD1 (5 bases). With 7 bases removed from V and 4 bases from J, the gap between germline ends came to 8 bases. Per the germline V gene, CDR1 is SNHLY and CDR2 is FYNNEI. This CDR3 is built from 12 residues. Here the CDR3 reads CASNRQNQPQHF. CDR3 nucleotides: TGTGCCAGCAACAGGCAGAATCAGCCCCAGCATTTT.

The chain combines TRBV19 with TRBJ1-4; TRBD1 aligns across 10 bases. This CDR3 has 17 amino acids. CDR1 is LNHDA and CDR2 is SQIVND in the germline V gene (reference sequence). The ends lost 5 bases at V and 2 bases at J; junction bases unmatched: 8. The CDR3, as DNA: TGTGCCAGTAGTCCTGGACAGGGGGGCCTTACTAATGAAAAACTGTTTTTT. This codes for CASSPGQGGLTNEKLFF.

The genes are TRBV2 and TRBJ1-1; a possible D gene is TRBD1 (5 bases). The germline V gene has CDR1 SNHLY and CDR2 FYNNEI. The CDR3 loop spans 14 amino acids. The germline V and J ends were trimmed by 3 bases and 5 bases, with 13 bases remaining between them. The CDR3, as DNA: TGTGCCAGCAGTGATCGTCAGGGTGTTACTGAAGCTTTCTTT. Its translation is CASSDRQGVTEAFF.

The rearrangement uses TRBV25-1 and TRBJ2-5, with D perhaps TRBD1 (6 bases). The germline V gene has CDR1 MGHDK and CDR2 SYGVNS. The CDR3 loop spans 14 amino acids. Between the trimmed V and J ends, which lost 3 bases and 1 base, there was a span of 9 bases. CDR3 bases: TGTGCCAGCAGTGATCCGACAGGCCAAGAGACCCAGTACTTC. Its protein is CASSDPTGQETQYF.